The source of this T cell receptor (beta chain) is a study of regulatory T cells in long-lasting Graves disease. Study-level points and caveats: Persistent Graves' patients showed less TCR diversity than newly diagnosed ones.

The V end was cut by 1 base, the J end by 8 bases, with 8 bases between. This CDR3 has 12 amino acids. Germline lookup yields CDR1 SEHNR and CDR2 FQNEAQ (reference sequence). The time point here: newly diagnosed GD, antithyroid drugs for less than 3 months. Following extraction of RNA from PBMCs, that RNA was used to make the TCR library. Investigators prepared the TCR beta libraries by applying iRepertoire HTBI primers and Arm-PCR of CDR3 regions. TCRdb independently ran MiXCR on the multiplex PCR reads; one entry per CDR3 protein. The sample has under 250,000 distinct CDR3 sequences, approximately 18% seen once. This clonotype was recorded at least ten times. Antigen specificity is unknown. This same sample was also part of a study on T cells in Graves' hyperthyroidism and ophthalmopathy.

The origin of this receptor is a woman aged 25 to 39 with Graves disease. The source material was peripheral blood mononuclear cells (PBMCs), sampled at new diagnosis, from a patient treated with antithyroid drugs. The chain has TRBV7-9 and TRBJ1-2; D is uncertain. In DNA form, the CDR3 reads TGTGCCAGCAGCTTAGGGGAACCGGGCTACACCTTC. This translates into CASSLGEPGYTF.